This paragraph covers one T cell receptor (beta chain) sequence. This entry belongs to a study of blood T cell repertoires in COVID-19. Study details: Donors in the United States, Italy and Spain gave samples during acute or convalescent COVID-19. The analysed material was cDNA or gDNA that came from T cells, B-cell-depleted T cells, or PBMCs.

CDR3 length equals 13 residues. V dropped 0 bases and J dropped 8 bases, with 10 bases sitting between them. Germline CDR1 is SGHAT and CDR2 is FQNNGV. Original processing notes: Amplification of reference gene primers was used by the study to estimate nucleated cell counts. The assay was immunoSEQ multiplex PCR, and TCRdb's table has in-frame clones only and misses some. V and J calls and clone size are copied from that table; D and trimming were computed from the DNA. Of 150,000 to 180,000 clones in the sample, 75% to 80% were seen once. The sequencing sample was made of peripheral blood. V is TRBV11-2 and J is TRBJ1-1; D possibly corresponds to TRBD1 (6 bases). The sequence derives from a man at least 80 years old with acute or convalescent COVID-19. In DNA form, the CDR3 reads TGTGCCAGCAGCTTAGAAGGGACAACCGAAGCTTTCTTT. It specifies CASSLEGTTEAFF.